The clone carrying this T cell receptor (beta chain) is labeled medium-sized. No antigen is known for it. At the Johns Hopkins FTIC core, DNA taken from cultured CD4+ T cells was sequenced by way of the Oncomine TCR Beta short-read assay. Genomic DNA was taken out of cultured CD4+ T cells by extraction. TCRdb used MiXCR to reprocess the PCR reads, holding one entry per CDR3 protein. The profile shows 9,500 to 13,000 distinct CDR3 sequences, 25% to 35% of them singletons. Indicated treatment: roughly 10-day PBMC culture with coronavirus spike peptide pools or control peptides (ViraFEST assay). Investigators obtained the unexposed donor's CD4+ T cells before the COVID-19 pandemic (2011-2018). Before TCRs were sequenced, ViraFEST expanded antigen-specific T cells with peptide pools. From the roughly ten-day cultures, CD4+ T cells were isolated by negative selection. The sample belongs to a study of vaccination and CD4 T cells after COVID-19. Study-wide background: Overlapping SARS-CoV-2, HCoV-NL63, HCoV-OC43 and HCoV-229E spike peptides stimulated the cells.

The CDR3 loop spans 11 amino acids. The germline gives CDR1 DFQATT, CDR2 SNEGSKA (reference sequence). The V and J ends lost 5 bases and 5 bases respectively, with 9 bases between them. Study-wide results and limits: The appearance of a median around 90% of reactive clones in convalescent patients occurred only post-vaccination.

Sequences were obtained from CD4+ T cells from blood, cultured in vitro. This receptor was taken from a human donor in good health. This chain connects TRBV20-1 to TRBJ1-1; maybe TRBD1 (5 bases). The CDR3 nucleotides read TGCAGTGCTGCGGGGCAGACTGAAGCTTTCTTT. It translates to CSAAGQTEAFF.